The 10 T cell receptor beta chains below were found in one sample sequenced in a study of memory CD4+ T cells and cytomegalovirus serostatus. Clones were read by immunoSEQ multiplex PCR, and TCRdb kept only the in-frame ones, dropping some. This repertoire shows almost 45,000 clones, over 60% found once; its top ten account for around 1.1%. The sort gate was single viable CD3+CD4+CD8-CD45RO+ cells for memory CD4+ T cells. Sequencing used memory CD4+ T cells from blood. The source is an adult in good health and CMV-seronegative.

The chain couples TRBV10-3 to TRBJ2-3; D gene unclear. V lost 0 bases and J lost 4, with 5 bases in between. Germline V gene sequence: CDR1 ENHRY, CDR2 SYGVKD. The CDR3 covers 13 residues. This chain's CDR3 is CAISESTPDTQYF. Written as DNA, the CDR3 is TGTGCCATCAGTGAGTCGACTCCAGATACGCAGTATTTT.

J is TRBJ2-6 and V is TRBV18; D might be TRBD1 (5 bases). This CDR3 spans 18 amino acids. The V end lost 1 base, the J end lost 0 bases, and 13 bases lay between the germline ends. Germline values: CDR1 KGHSH, CDR2 LQKENI. This CDR3 is CASSPRGRLSSGANVLTF. The CDR3, as DNA: TGTGCCAGCTCACCACGGGGCAGGCTAAGCTCTGGGGCCAACGTCCTGACTTTC.

The rearrangement links TRBV30 to TRBJ2-1; the match to TRBD2 covers 7 bases. Germline CDR1 is GTSNPN and CDR2 is SVGIG (reference sequence). V shed 1 base, J shed 13 bases, and the junction held 4 bases outside the gene matches. The CDR3 has 11 residues. CDR3 sequence (DNA): TGTGCCTGGAGTGCCCGACTAGCACAGTTCTTC. Translation: CAWSARLAQFF.

This clone was recorded only once. The gene calls are TRBV6-1 and TRBJ1-2; 10 nucleotides line up with TRBD1. Germline values: CDR1 MNHNS, CDR2 SASEGT. Losses at the gene ends were 4 bases for V and 2 bases for J; bases not matched to a gene: 4. This CDR3 is built from 15 residues. This CDR3 is CASSGGQGRNYGYTF. The CDR3 DNA follows: TGTGCCAGCAGTGGGGGACAGGGGAGGAACTATGGCTACACCTTC.

The chain couples TRBV6-5 to TRBJ2-1, with 7 bases aligning to TRBD2. CDR1 and CDR2 from the germline V gene are MNHEY and SVGAGI. This CDR3 is built from 14 residues. With V trimmed by 5 bases and J by 14 bases, 15 bases remained unmatched. The CDR3 sequence: CASSQPGALANEFF. CDR3 in DNA: TGTGCCAGCAGTCAACCCGGGGCACTAGCGAATGAGTTCTTC.

V is TRBV11-2 and J is TRBJ2-3; 9 bases fit TRBD1. Unmatched junction bases numbered 5, after V lost 6 bases and J lost 1 base. Germline values: CDR1 SGHAT, CDR2 FQNNGV. The CDR3 has 15 amino acids. CDR3 sequence reads: CASSFGTGRTDTQYF. Here the CDR3 DNA reads TGTGCCAGCAGTTTCGGGACAGGGCGCACAGATACGCAGTATTTT.

The chain couples TRBV2 to TRBJ2-1, with D uncertain. Germline assignment: CDR1 SNHLY and CDR2 FYNNEI. The CDR3 spans 14 residues. Trimming took 6 bases from V and 0 from J, leaving 9 bases between them. The CDR3, as DNA: TGTGCCAGCAGCTTGCTTAGCTCCTACAATGAGCAGTTCTTC. Residues: CASSLLSSYNEQFF. The full variable domain, completed using reference TRBV2 and TRBJ2-1, is EPEVTQTPSHQVTQMGQEVILRCVPISNHLYFYWYRQILGQKVEFLVSFYNNEISEKSEIFDDQFSVERPDGSNFTLKIRSTKLEDSAMYFCASSLLSSYNEQFFGPGTRLTVL.

V and J are TRBV18 and TRBJ1-2; TRBD1 is a possible D gene (6 bases). This CDR3 has 14 residues. Per germline, CDR1 KGHSH and CDR2 LQKENI. V was cut by 6 bases and J by 0 bases, with 11 bases left in between. CDR3: CASSPDSTNYGYTF. Here the CDR3 DNA reads TGTGCCAGCTCGCCGGACAGTACTAACTATGGCTACACCTTC.

This rearrangement joins TRBV29-1 to TRBJ2-7; TRBD2 agrees at 15 bases. Per the germline V gene, CDR1 is SQVTM and CDR2 is ANQGSEA. CDR3 size: 13 residues. Trimming at V came to 7 bases and at J to 7 bases, leaving 5 bases not matched to a gene. Here the CDR3 DNA reads TGCAGCGCCGGACTAGCGGGAGGGTGGGAGCAGTACTTC. Translated, it gives CSAGLAGGWEQYF.

This rearrangement joins TRBV5-4 to TRBJ1-5; D gene uncertain. Trimming took 2 bases from V and 3 from J, leaving 9 bases between them. This CDR3 spans 14 amino acids. The germline V gene encodes CDR1 SGHNT and CDR2 YYREEE (reference sequence). The CDR3 region has the DNA TGTGCCAGCAGCTTAGGAGGGTTCAATCAGCCCCAGCATTTT. Amino acids: CASSLGGFNQPQHF.